This entry concerns a single T cell receptor beta chain. Its antigen remains unidentified. Regarding time point: week 35, safety follow-up. Each dose delivered 300 ug of mutant IDH1 20-mer peptide subcutaneously with imiquimod. This entry is derived from a study of a mutant IDH1 vaccine in newly diagnosed glioma. Overall study context: Vaccine administration was initiated 4-6 weeks following radiotherapy alone, or with temozolomide cycles. Sex distribution of treated patients was roughly 62% male and roughly 40% female; mean age was about 41 years. Study results and caveats: The vaccine induced immune responses, and these occurred in around 93% of patients.

The V end lost 1 base, the J end lost 10 bases, and 20 bases lay between the germline ends. Per germline, CDR1 LGHNA and CDR2 YSLEER. The CDR3 extends over 16 amino acids. Profiled with immunoSEQ multiplex PCR; TCRdb holds only in-frame clones, not every one. The table has more than 35,000 clones, 80% to 85% seen once. The clonotype comes from a woman between 40 and 50 years old with glioma. Some clones in this sample may be carry-over from other donors' samples. The gene calls are TRBV4-3 and TRBJ2-1; tentative D call: TRBD2 (5 bases). The material was PBMCs, obtained from a glioma patient whose treatment included an IDH1 peptide vaccine. CDR3 loop: CASSQAPAEYSGEQFF. The CDR3 DNA is TGCGCCAGCAGCCAAGCACCAGCGGAGTACAGCGGAGAGCAGTTCTTC.